Following are 26 T cell receptor beta chains from one sample sequenced in a study of blood T cell repertoires in COVID-19. Profiling relied on immunoSEQ multiplex PCR, and the TCRdb table lists in-frame clones only, not all of them. The table includes over 150,000 clones, under 85% detected once. Sequencing used peripheral blood. Receptor source: a human donor in a cohort sampled during active COVID-19.

This chain uses TRBV7-2 with TRBJ1-1, with 8 bases matching TRBD1. Germline V gives CDR1 SGHTA, CDR2 FQGNSA. V lost 1 base, J lost 2 bases, and 9 bases stayed unmatched. The CDR3 consists of 17 residues. CDR3 nucleotide sequence: TGTGCCAGCAGCTTAGGCGTAGGTGGGACAGGTAACACTGAAGCTTTCTTT. Its protein is CASSLGVGGTGNTEAFF.

The chain joins TRBV1 to TRBJ2-4; the table's TRBD2 call for D was not verified on the DNA. TRBV1 is a pseudogene. CDR3 length equals 18 residues. The CDR3 DNA reads as TGCACCAGCAGCCCAGGGACTGCAGTCAGATTAGCCAAAAACATTCAGTACTTC. The encoded protein is CTSSPGTAVRLAKNIQYF.

The genes are TRBV27 and TRBJ1-3; a possible D gene is TRBD1 (5 bases). Germline V gene data show CDR1 as MNHEY and CDR2 as SMNVEV (reference sequence). V gave up 4 bases and J gave up 0 bases, with 7 bases separating them. This CDR3 spans 14 amino acids. CDR3 in amino acids: CASSSQGSGNTIYF. As DNA, the CDR3 is TGTGCCAGCAGTTCGCAGGGCTCTGGAAACACCATATATTTT.

The rearrangement joins TRBV6-1 to TRBJ2-7; 8 bases are shared with TRBD1. The junction had 9 bases not matched to a gene; V was cut back by 3 bases and J by 5 bases. Germline CDR1 is MNHNS and CDR2 is SASEGT. The CDR3 covers 15 residues. Here the CDR3 DNA reads TGTGCCAGCAGTGATGCAGGGGGCGCCTCTGACGAGCAGTACTTC. Translating it yields CASSDAGGASDEQYF.

Regarding this clone: The sample contains more than one DNA sequence encoding this CDR3. The chain uses TRBV5-6 and TRBJ2-7; TRBD1 matches at 10 bases. The V gene's germline CDR1 is SGHDT and CDR2 YYEEEE. The V gene end was trimmed by 0 bases and the J gene end by 3 bases; junction bases not matched to a gene: 0. The CDR3 loop spans 14 amino acids. The CDR3 reads CASSLGTGGYEQYF. The DNA of the CDR3 is TGTGCCAGCAGCTTGGGGACAGGGGGCTACGAGCAGTACTTC.

This chain links TRBV27 with TRBJ2-7, with 10 bases matching TRBD1. Germline-derived CDR1 and CDR2 are MNHEY and SMNVEV (reference sequence). The length of the CDR3 is 17 residues. J was trimmed by 1 base and V by 5 bases; bases with no gene match: 11. CDR3 bases: TGTGCCAGCAGTGCTGGGACAGGGGTAGGGGATTCCTACGAGCAGTACTTC. Amino acid sequence: CASSAGTGVGDSYEQYF.

The chain couples TRBV3-1 (or the pseudogene TRBV3-2) to TRBJ2-2; 8 bases map to TRBD1. Looked up from germline, CDR1 is LGHDT and CDR2 is YNNKEL (reference sequence). With 4 bases clipped from V and 1 base from J, the junction kept 5 bases outside the gene matches. This CDR3 spans 16 amino acids. CDR3 sequence (DNA): TGTGCCAGCAGCCCGGGGGACAGGATGAACACCGGGGAGCTGTTTTTT. Amino acids: CASSPGDRMNTGELFF.

This rearrangement joins TRBV19 to TRBJ1-2; a possible D gene is TRBD1 (5 bases). Germline values: CDR1 LNHDA, CDR2 SQIVND (reference sequence). V was shortened by 1 base and J by 6 bases, with 18 bases between the two germline ends. The CDR3 is 16 residues long. This chain's CDR3 is CASSIALLRVQDGYTF. CDR3 DNA: TGTGCCAGTAGTATAGCTCTCCTCAGGGTACAGGATGGCTACACCTTC.

In its sample, this clone was seen a few times. The chain couples TRBV5-6 to TRBJ1-6; D call uncertain. The germline gives CDR1 SGHDT, CDR2 YYEEEE. This CDR3 comprises 14 residues. V dropped 4 bases and J dropped 7 bases, with 12 bases sitting between them. In DNA, the CDR3 is TGTGCCAGCAGCCCAGGATATGGGAATTCACCCCTCCACTTT. Translated, it gives CASSPGYGNSPLHF.

This clone was observed a single time. This sequence joins TRBV7-6 and TRBJ2-1, with 7 positions matching TRBD1. Germline CDR1 is SGHVS and CDR2 is FNYEAQ. With 2 bases clipped from V and 4 bases from J, the junction kept 8 bases outside the gene matches. The CDR3 is 16 residues long. CDR3 residues: CASSLKRGPTYNEQFF. In DNA form, the CDR3 reads TGTGCCAGCAGCTTAAAGAGGGGGCCAACTTACAATGAGCAGTTCTTC.

The chain is built from TRBV29-1 and TRBJ2-1; maybe TRBD1 (6 bases). The length of the CDR3 is 15 residues. The V gene lost 6 bases and the J gene lost 3 bases, with 18 bases spanning the gap. Germline CDR1 SQVTM, CDR2 ANQGSEA. DNA for the CDR3: TGCAGCGTAGTCTTGTCTGGGGGCAACTACAATGAGCAGTTCTTC. It encodes CSVVLSGGNYNEQFF.

This chain connects TRBV27 to TRBJ2-1, with a weak D call TRBD2 (5 bases). V was cut by 5 bases and J by 8 bases, with 31 bases left in between. Germline V gene lookup returns CDR1 MNHEY and CDR2 SMNVEV (reference sequence). The CDR3 is 19 residues long. The CDR3 DNA follows: TGTGCCAGCAGTCAGATGAGCGGACGGATCCCTTTAGTGATCGATGAGCAGTTCTTC. As protein: CASSQMSGRIPLVIDEQFF.

The CDR3 sequence is CASGGPTDTQYF. CDR3 bases: TGCGCCAGCGGAGGGCCTACAGATACGCAGTATTTT. The V call is TRBV10-1, the J call TRBJ2-3; D possibly corresponds to TRBD2 (6 bases). Germline assignment: CDR1 WNHNN and CDR2 SYGVQD (reference sequence). The CDR3 sequence is 12 residues long. V was trimmed by 8 bases and J by 3 bases, leaving 9 bases between them.

The chain has TRBV19 and TRBJ2-7; the match to TRBD1 covers 8 bases. V lost 4 bases, J lost 1 base, and 6 bases stayed unmatched. The length of the CDR3 is 15 residues. Germline CDR1 LNHDA, CDR2 SQIVND (reference sequence). The CDR3 DNA follows: TGTGCCAGTAGTACAGGACAGGGTGGGTCCTACGAGCAGTACTTC. Translating gives CASSTGQGGSYEQYF.

This chain uses TRBV18 with TRBJ1-2; D is ambiguous. CDR3 length equals 15 residues. V lost 3 bases, J lost 3 bases, and 14 bases lay in between. The germline V gene has CDR1 KGHSH and CDR2 LQKENI. CDR3 sequence (DNA): TGTGCCAGCTCACCCAGGTCCCGCGGGGACTATGGCTACACCTTC. This translates into CASSPRSRGDYGYTF.

V usage is TRBV10-3 and J usage is TRBJ1-2, with TRBD1 as a possible D gene (5 bases). The germline gives CDR1 ENHRY, CDR2 SYGVKD. The CDR3 loop spans 16 amino acids. V was pared by 2 bases and J by 1 base, with 14 bases between. CDR3 loop: CAISEKDKYLNYGYTF. The DNA of the CDR3 is TGTGCCATCAGTGAGAAGGACAAATATCTTAACTATGGCTACACCTTC.

The V call is TRBV5-6, the J call TRBJ1-4; possibly TRBD1 for D (6 bases). The CDR3 runs to 16 residues. Germline CDR1 SGHDT, CDR2 YYEEEE. Trimming pared 4 bases from V and 5 bases from J, leaving 18 bases between. CDR3 sequence: CASSVSGGVRNEKLFF. CDR3 in DNA: TGTGCCAGCAGCGTGAGCGGGGGCGTCAGGAATGAAAAACTGTTTTTT.

A note on this clone: Distinct nucleotide sequences in the sample also encode this CDR3. The chain employs TRBV3-1 (or the pseudogene TRBV3-2) and TRBJ2-7; 13 bases are a match to TRBD2. Germline V lookup: CDR1 LGHDT, CDR2 YNNKEL (reference sequence). The CDR3 sequence is 18 residues long. Trimming removed 4 bases from V and 6 bases from J; junction bases left unmatched: 15. CDR3: CASSLGLAGAHGASEQYF. For the CDR3, the DNA is TGTGCCAGCAGCCTCGGACTAGCGGGGGCCCATGGGGCGAGCGAGCAGTACTTC.

This chain joins TRBV7-9 and TRBJ1-3; no clear D gene. CDR1 and CDR2 from the germline V gene are SEHNR and FQNEAQ (reference sequence). Trimming cost V 4 bases and J 4 bases, with 20 bases left between them. The CDR3 covers 17 residues. CDR3: CASSSEAGALGGNTIYF. The CDR3 DNA reads as TGTGCCAGCAGCTCGGAAGCGGGAGCCCTGGGCGGAAACACCATATATTTT. Using reference TRBV7-9 and TRBJ1-3 for the parts outside the CDR3, the full variable domain is DTGVSQNPRHKITKRGQNVTFRCDPISEHNRLYWYRQTLGQGPEFLTYFQNEAQLEKSRLLSDRFSAERPKGSFSTLEIQRTEQGDSAMYLCASSSEAGALGGNTIYFGEGSWLTVV.

This chain connects TRBV29-1 to TRBJ2-5; 9 positions agree with TRBD1. CDR3 length equals 11 residues. J was trimmed by 7 bases and V by 7 bases; bases with no gene match: 4. Germline V lookup: CDR1 SQVTM, CDR2 ANQGSEA. The CDR3 protein is CSATDRGTQYF. CDR3 coding DNA: TGCAGCGCCACGGACAGGGGGACCCAGTACTTC.

The chain employs TRBV19 and TRBJ1-2; 8 bases are shared with TRBD1. The junction had 4 bases not matched to a gene; V was cut back by 7 bases and J by 6 bases. The germline gives CDR1 LNHDA, CDR2 SQIVND (reference sequence). The CDR3 sequence is 12 residues long. Written as DNA, the CDR3 is TGTGCCAGTACGCAACAGGGGGATGGCTACACCTTC. It yields the protein CASTQQGDGYTF.

In DNA form, the CDR3 reads TGTGCCAGCAGCTTAGGAGCGGACCCCCAAGAGACCCAGTACTTC. Amino acid sequence: CASSLGADPQETQYF. This chain links TRBV7-9 with TRBJ2-5, with a tentative D call TRBD2 (5 bases). Trimming removed 1 base at V and 1 base at J, with 10 bases between. The CDR3 is made up of 15 amino acids. The germline V gene has CDR1 SEHNR and CDR2 FQNEAQ (reference sequence).

V and J are TRBV2 and TRBJ2-7; D gene ambiguous. The germline V and J ends were trimmed by 5 bases and 0 bases, with 8 bases remaining between them. The V gene's germline CDR1 is SNHLY and CDR2 FYNNEI. The CDR3 runs 13 residues. In DNA form, the CDR3 reads TGTGCCAGCAGTTCCCCATCCTCCTACGAGCAGTACTTC. It specifies CASSSPSSYEQYF.

The chain joins TRBV15 to TRBJ1-5, with a possible D match to TRBD1 (5 bases). There are 14 residues in the CDR3. V lost 8 bases and J 0 bases, leaving 11 bases between the germline ends. The V gene's germline CDR1 is LNHNV and CDR2 YYDKDF (reference sequence). CDR3 nucleotide sequence: TGTGCCACCGACGACAGTTATAGCAATCAGCCCCAGCATTTT. It translates to CATDDSYSNQPQHF.

This clone was observed at least ten times. The rearrangement uses TRBV6-7 and TRBJ2-7; D gene ambiguous. TRBV6-7 is an ORF for which the function is uncertain. The CDR3 contains 14 residues. Trimming stripped 6 bases from V and 2 bases from J, with 14 bases between. This CDR3 reads CASSQARHTYEQYF. The CDR3 bases are TGTGCCAGCAGCCAAGCCAGGCACACCTACGAGCAGTACTTC.

The chain has TRBV19 and TRBJ1-1; 9 nucleotides line up with TRBD1. V lost 7 bases, J lost 6 bases, and 6 bases stayed unmatched. The CDR3 has 13 amino acids. The germline gives CDR1 LNHDA, CDR2 SQIVND (reference sequence). CDR3 bases: TGTGCCAGTACCCAGACAGGGGGTCCTGAAGCTTTCTTT. Translating gives CASTQTGGPEAFF.